A few counts support the clone carrying this T cell receptor beta chain. The record originates from a study of blood T cell repertoires in COVID-19. Only in-frame clones appear in the TCRdb table, and some are missing; sequencing was by immunoSEQ multiplex PCR. Of a few hundred thousand clones listed, approximately 91% were seen once; the top ten hold 0.94%. V was cut by 5 bases and J by 7 bases, with 18 bases left in between. The CDR3 is 14 residues long. The germline V gene has CDR1 MNHEY and CDR2 SMNVEV (reference sequence). This clonotype originated in a woman aged 40-49 years who had recovered from COVID-19. The material sequenced was peripheral blood. The rearrangement joins TRBV27 to TRBJ2-7; no clear D. The CDR3 sequence: CASSTRPGRGEQYF. In nucleotides, the CDR3 is TGTGCCAGCAGTACCAGACCAGGCCGTGGGGAGCAGTACTTC.